Below are 9 T cell receptor beta chains sequenced from a single sample in a study of T-cell reconstitution after alpha-beta-depleted transplantation in children. A TCRbeta library incorporating unique molecular identifiers was prepared. TCRdb fed the PCR reads into MiXCR, producing one record per CDR3 protein. Here the sample spans roughly 500,000 distinct CDR3 sequences, about 18% being singletons. The material was PBMCs from the stem cell graft donor, obtained from the stem cell graft. These receptors were collected from a human donor who donated a stem cell graft to a child with acute lymphoblastic leukemia.

The V call is TRBV7-3, the J call TRBJ1-1; a possible D gene is TRBD1 (6 bases). The CDR3 is 14 amino acids. Germline-derived CDR1 and CDR2 are SGHTA and FQGTGA. The ends were cut back, 2 bases at V and 1 base at J, with 8 bases in the middle. The CDR3 nucleotides read TGTGCCAGCAGCTTATGGGGACAGAACACTGAAGCTTTCTTT. The encoded protein is CASSLWGQNTEAFF.

The V and J genes are TRBV21-1 and TRBJ2-1. TRBV21-1 is assigned pseudogene status. The CDR3 has 18 residues. The CDR3 here is CASSKSSSVDRVPNEQFF. The CDR3, as DNA: TGTGCCAGCAGCAAATCGAGTAGTGTAGACCGCGTTCCCAATGAGCAGTTCTTC.

The chain links TRBV11-2 to TRBJ1-2; D is undetermined. The V gene's germline CDR1 is SGHAT and CDR2 FQNNGV. The CDR3 sequence is 12 residues long. The V and J ends lost 3 bases and 3 bases respectively, with 5 bases between them. CDR3 in amino acids: CASSFWDYGYTF. The CDR3 nucleotides read TGTGCCAGCAGCTTTTGGGACTATGGCTACACCTTC. The full variable domain, rest sourced from reference TRBV11-2 and TRBJ1-2, is EAGVAQSPRYKIIEKRQSVAFWCNPISGHATLYWYQQILGQGPKLLIQFQNNGVVDDSQLPKDRFSAERLKGVDSTLKIQPAKLEDSAVYLCASSFWDYGYTFGSGTRLTVV.

V and J are TRBV30 and TRBJ2-7; D may be TRBD2 (5 bases). CDR3 size: 14 residues. Germline-derived CDR1 and CDR2 are GTSNPN and SVGIG (reference sequence). The germline V and J ends were trimmed by 1 base and 8 bases, with 18 bases remaining between them. CDR3 sequence (DNA): TGTGCCTGGAGTGCCCTGGCCTTAACCGGGAAGCAGTACTTC. Translating gives CAWSALALTGKQYF. Using reference TRBV30 and TRBJ2-7 for the parts outside the CDR3, the full variable domain is SQTIHQWPATLVQPVGSPLSLECTVEGTSNPNLYWYRQAAGRGLQLLFYSVGIGQISSEVPQNLSASRPQDRQFILSSKKLLLSDSGFYLCAWSALALTGKQYFGPGTRLTVT.

This clonotype was counted between two and nine times. The rearrangement joins TRBV7-9 to TRBJ1-1; D is unclear. Germline V gene sequence: CDR1 SEHNR, CDR2 FQNEAQ (reference sequence). This CDR3 region has 15 residues. Trimming stripped 5 bases from V and 3 bases from J, with 16 bases between. CDR3: CASSQKGSWDTEAFF. As DNA, the CDR3 is TGTGCCAGCAGCCAAAAGGGTTCATGGGACACTGAAGCTTTCTTT.

The chain couples TRBV5-1 to TRBJ2-7; TRBD2 matches at 13 bases. Germline V gives CDR1 SGHRS, CDR2 YFSETQ. Trimming took 7 bases from V and 6 from J; bases not matched to a gene: 7. The CDR3 consists of 14 residues. In nucleotides, the CDR3 is TGCGCCAGCGGACTAGCGGGGGACGGTCGCGAGCAGTACTTC. Encoded protein: CASGLAGDGREQYF. Supplemented by reference TRBV5-1 and TRBJ2-7, the full variable domain reads KAGVTQTPRYLIKTRGQQVTLSCSPISGHRSVSWYQQTPGQGLQFLFEYFSETQRNKGNFPGRFSGRQFSNSRSEMNVSTLELGDSALYLCASGLAGDGREQYFGPGTRLTVT.

The chain joins TRBV20-1 to TRBJ1-5; D not resolved. Germline V gene sequence: CDR1 DFQATT, CDR2 SNEGSKA (reference sequence). The CDR3 is 17 residues long. V gave up 3 bases and J gave up 4 bases, with 22 bases separating them. For the CDR3, the DNA is TGCAGTGCTAGGGTTGACTGGTGGCTCCTTCATAATCAGCCCCAGCATTTT. As protein: CSARVDWWLLHNQPQHF.

The CDR3 coding sequence is TGTGCCAGCAAAATAAGTGGCGGGAGGAGGTACAATGAGCAGTTCTTC. The encoded protein is CASKISGGRRYNEQFF. V and J are TRBV27 and TRBJ2-1; 8 bases align to TRBD2. Germline V CDR1 and CDR2: MNHEY, SMNVEV (reference sequence). This CDR3 is 16 amino acids long. V trimming: 7 bases; J trimming: 4 bases; junction bases outside the gene matches: 12.

The J gene is TRBJ2-1, the V gene TRBV19, with 13 bases fitting TRBD2. CDR3 length: 15 residues. Germline trimming cut 5 bases from V and 7 bases from J; bases unmatched to any gene: 5. CDR1 is LNHDA, CDR2 SQIVND, per germline (reference sequence). The CDR3 protein is CASSGGLAGRNEQFF. In DNA, the CDR3 is TGTGCCAGTAGTGGGGGACTAGCGGGAAGGAATGAGCAGTTCTTC.